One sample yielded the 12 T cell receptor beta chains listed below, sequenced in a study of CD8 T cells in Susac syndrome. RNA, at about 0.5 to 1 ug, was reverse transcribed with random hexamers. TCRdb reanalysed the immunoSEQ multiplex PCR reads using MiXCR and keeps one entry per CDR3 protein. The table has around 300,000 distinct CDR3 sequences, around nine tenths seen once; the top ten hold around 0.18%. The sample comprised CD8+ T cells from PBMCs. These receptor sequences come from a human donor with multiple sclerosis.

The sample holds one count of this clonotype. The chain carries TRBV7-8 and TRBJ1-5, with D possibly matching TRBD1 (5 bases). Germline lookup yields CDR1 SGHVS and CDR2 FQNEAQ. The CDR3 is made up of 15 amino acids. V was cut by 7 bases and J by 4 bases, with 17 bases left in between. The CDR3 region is CASIKGRLENQPQHF. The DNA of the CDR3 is TGTGCCAGCATCAAGGGACGCCTCGAAAATCAGCCCCAGCATTTT.

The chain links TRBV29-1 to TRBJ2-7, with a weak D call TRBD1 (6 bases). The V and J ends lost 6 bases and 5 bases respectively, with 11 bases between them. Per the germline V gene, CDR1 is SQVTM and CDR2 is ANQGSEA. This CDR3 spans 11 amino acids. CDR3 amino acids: CSVTGFHEQYF. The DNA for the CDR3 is TGCAGCGTCACAGGGTTCCACGAGCAGTACTTC.

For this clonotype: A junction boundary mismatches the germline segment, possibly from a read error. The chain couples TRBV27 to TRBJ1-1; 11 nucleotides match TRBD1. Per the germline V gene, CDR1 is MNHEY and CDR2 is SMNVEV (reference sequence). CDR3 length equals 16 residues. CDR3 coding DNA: TGTGCCAGCAGTTTATTGGGACAGGGGGAGAACACTGAAGCTGTCTTT. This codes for CASSLLGQGENTEAVF.

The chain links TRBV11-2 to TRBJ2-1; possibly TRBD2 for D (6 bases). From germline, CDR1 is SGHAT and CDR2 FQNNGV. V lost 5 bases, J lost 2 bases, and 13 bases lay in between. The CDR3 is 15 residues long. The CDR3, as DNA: TGTGCCAGCAGCCGCGCGATAGCGGCCTACAATGAGCAGTTCTTC. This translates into CASSRAIAAYNEQFF.

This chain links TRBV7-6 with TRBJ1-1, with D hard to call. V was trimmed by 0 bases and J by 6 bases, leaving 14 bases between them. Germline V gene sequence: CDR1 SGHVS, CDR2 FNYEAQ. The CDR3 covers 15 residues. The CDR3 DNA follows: TGTGCCAGCAGCTTAGCTACCAGTTTCGGCGCTGAAGCTTTCTTT. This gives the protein CASSLATSFGAEAFF.

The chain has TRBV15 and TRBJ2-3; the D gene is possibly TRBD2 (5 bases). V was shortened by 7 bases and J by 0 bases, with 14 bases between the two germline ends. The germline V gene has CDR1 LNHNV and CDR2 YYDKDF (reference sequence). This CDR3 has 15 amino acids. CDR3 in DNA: TGTGCCACCAAGCGCGGGCAGTCGAGCACAGATACGCAGTATTTT. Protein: CATKRGQSSTDTQYF. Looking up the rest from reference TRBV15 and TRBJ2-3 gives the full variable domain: DAMVIQNPRYQVTQFGKPVTLSCSQTLNHNVMYWYQQKSSQAPKLLFHYYDKDFNNEADTPDNFQSRRPNTSFCFLDIRSPGLGDTAMYLCATKRGQSSTDTQYFGPGTRLTVL.

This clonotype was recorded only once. The CDR3 spells CASSPRQGAGNTIYF. In nucleotides, the CDR3 is TGTGCCAGCAGTCCACGACAGGGCGCTGGAAACACCATATATTTT. J is TRBJ1-3 and V is TRBV6-6; 7 nucleotides line up with TRBD1. After removal of 5 bases from V and 2 bases from J, the junction contained 6 bases not matched to a gene. CDR1 and CDR2 (germline): MNHNY, SVGAGI (reference sequence). The CDR3 spans 15 residues.

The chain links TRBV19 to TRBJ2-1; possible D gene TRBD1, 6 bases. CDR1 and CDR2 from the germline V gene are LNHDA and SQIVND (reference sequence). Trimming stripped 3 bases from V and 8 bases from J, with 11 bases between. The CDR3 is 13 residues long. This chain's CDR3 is CASSIYGGYEQFF. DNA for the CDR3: TGTGCCAGTAGTATTTATGGGGGCTATGAGCAGTTCTTC.

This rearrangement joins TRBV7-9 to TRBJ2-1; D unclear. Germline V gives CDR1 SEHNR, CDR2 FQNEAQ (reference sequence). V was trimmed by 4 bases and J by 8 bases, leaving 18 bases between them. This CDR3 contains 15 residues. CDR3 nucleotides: TGTGCCAGCAGCTCATGGGCCGACCAGAACGATGAGCAGTTCTTC. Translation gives CASSSWADQNDEQFF.

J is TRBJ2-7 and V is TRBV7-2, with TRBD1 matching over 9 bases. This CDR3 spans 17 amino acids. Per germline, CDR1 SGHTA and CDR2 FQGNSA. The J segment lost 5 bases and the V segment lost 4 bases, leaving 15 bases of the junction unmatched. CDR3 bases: TGTGCCAGCAGCTCTTTCGAGCCGGGACAGGGCGAGGACGAGCAGTACTTC. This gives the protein CASSSFEPGQGEDEQYF.

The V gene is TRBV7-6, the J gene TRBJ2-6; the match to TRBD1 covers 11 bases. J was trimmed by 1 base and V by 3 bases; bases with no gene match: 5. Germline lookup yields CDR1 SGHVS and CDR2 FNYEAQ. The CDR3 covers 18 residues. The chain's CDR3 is CASSFGQGAISGANVLTF. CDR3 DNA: TGTGCCAGCAGCTTCGGACAGGGGGCGATTTCTGGGGCCAACGTCCTGACTTTC.

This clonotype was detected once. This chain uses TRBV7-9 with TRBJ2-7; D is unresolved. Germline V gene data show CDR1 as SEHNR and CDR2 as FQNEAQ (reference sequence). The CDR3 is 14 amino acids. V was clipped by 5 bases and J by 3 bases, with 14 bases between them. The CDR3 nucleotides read TGTGCCAGCAGCCGAAACGAAGGGCTCTACGAGCAGTACTTC. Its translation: CASSRNEGLYEQYF.